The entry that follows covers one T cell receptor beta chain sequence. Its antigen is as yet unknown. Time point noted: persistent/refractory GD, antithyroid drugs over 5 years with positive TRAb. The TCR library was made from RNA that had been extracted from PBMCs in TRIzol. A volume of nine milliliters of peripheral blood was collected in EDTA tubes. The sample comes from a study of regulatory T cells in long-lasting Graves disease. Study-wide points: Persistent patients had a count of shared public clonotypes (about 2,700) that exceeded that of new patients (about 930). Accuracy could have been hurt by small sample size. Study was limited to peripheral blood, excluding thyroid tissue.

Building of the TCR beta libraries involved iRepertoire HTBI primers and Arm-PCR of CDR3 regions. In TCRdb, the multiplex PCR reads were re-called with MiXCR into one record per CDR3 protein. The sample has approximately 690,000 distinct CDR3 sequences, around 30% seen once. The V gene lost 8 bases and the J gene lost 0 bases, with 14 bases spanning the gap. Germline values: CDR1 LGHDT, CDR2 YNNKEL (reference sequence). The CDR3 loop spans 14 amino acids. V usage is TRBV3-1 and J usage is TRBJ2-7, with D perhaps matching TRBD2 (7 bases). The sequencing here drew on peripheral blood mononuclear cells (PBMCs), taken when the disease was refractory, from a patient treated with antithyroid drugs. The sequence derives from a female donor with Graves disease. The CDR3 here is CASARGAVSYEQYF. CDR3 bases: TGTGCCAGCGCTCGGGGGGCGGTCTCCTACGAGCAGTACTTC.